Listed here are 18 T cell receptor beta chains from one sample, sequenced in a study of blood T cell repertoires in COVID-19 (dated by TCRdb to about 2020). Library generation was performed with the immunoSEQ multiplex PCR assay. TCRdb provides this immuneACCESS table in a form limited to in-frame rearrangements. Some clones are lacking; in checked studies, under half of them reflect an unresolved V gene, and why the rest are absent is not known. In this sample the table shows around 220,000 clones, around 85% of which occur a single time. Roughly 4% of the sample is in the top ten clones. The sequenced sample was peripheral blood. Receptor source: a woman aged 40 to 50 with active or convalescent COVID-19.

This clone was seen a single time. The chain combines TRBV18 with TRBJ2-1; 11 bases align to TRBD2. Losses at the gene ends were 3 bases for V and 6 bases for J; bases not matched to a gene: 10. This CDR3 is built from 17 residues. CDR1 is KGHSH, CDR2 LQKENI, per germline. The chain's CDR3 is CASSPDILAGGRNEQFF. CDR3 nucleotides: TGTGCCAGCTCACCGGATATCCTAGCGGGGGGCCGCAATGAGCAGTTCTTC.

The chain uses TRBV2 and TRBJ2-3; 11 bases are shared with TRBD1. The germline V gene encodes CDR1 SNHLY and CDR2 FYNNEI. Unmatched junction bases numbered 2, after V lost 8 bases and J lost 4 bases. The CDR3 is 13 amino acids. The CDR3 spells CASGQGASDTQYF. As DNA, the CDR3 is TGTGCCAGCGGACAGGGGGCGTCAGATACGCAGTATTTT.

The chain combines TRBV6-2 or TRBV6-3 with TRBJ2-3; D ambiguous. CDR3 size: 15 residues. Germline V gene sequence: CDR1 MNHEY, CDR2 SVGEGT. Between the trimmed V and J ends, which lost 0 bases and 0 bases, there was a span of 7 bases. CDR3: CASSYSAESTDTQYF. The CDR3 DNA reads as TGTGCCAGCAGTTACTCGGCAGAAAGCACAGATACGCAGTATTTT.

The chain recombines TRBV5-1 with TRBJ1-1, with D perhaps TRBD1 (5 bases). Trimming removed 5 bases from V and 4 bases from J, with 15 bases in between. CDR1 SGHRS and CDR2 YFSETQ come from the germline V gene. The CDR3 consists of 14 residues. The CDR3 DNA reads as TGCGCCAGCAGTCGTGCGGGGGGACCCACTGAAGCTTTCTTT. Protein: CASSRAGGPTEAFF.

The chain recombines TRBV18 with TRBJ1-1; D is undetermined. Germline CDR1 and CDR2: KGHSH and LQKENI. V was cut by 3 bases and J by 5 bases, with 19 bases left in between. The CDR3 is made up of 16 amino acids. CDR3 nucleotides: TGTGCCAGCTCACCGCCCCCTAGAAACTTAGATACTGAAGCTTTCTTT. Its translation is CASSPPPRNLDTEAFF. Filled out from reference TRBV18 and TRBJ1-1, the complete variable domain reads NAGVMQNPRHLVRRRGQEARLRCSPMKGHSHVYWYRQLPEEGLKFMVYLQKENIIDESGMPKERFSAEFPKEGPSILRIQQVVRGDSAAYFCASSPPPRNLDTEAFFGQGTRLTVV.

The gene calls are TRBV10-3 and TRBJ1-2; 7 positions agree with TRBD1. V lost 6 bases and J lost 2; bases outside the gene matches: 12. Looked up from germline, CDR1 is ENHRY and CDR2 is SYGVKD. This CDR3 spans 16 amino acids. DNA for the CDR3: TGTGCCATCAGGGTAGGGGGCGCAGCGTCAAACTATGGCTACACCTTC. Translated: CAIRVGGAASNYGYTF.

This chain links TRBV2 with TRBJ1-2; D unclear. CDR3 length: 13 residues. Germline lookup yields CDR1 SNHLY and CDR2 FYNNEI. V was trimmed by 1 base and J by 7 bases, leaving 10 bases between them. CDR3: CASSEGPLSGYTF. CDR3 coding DNA: TGTGCCAGCAGTGAAGGGCCCTTGTCTGGCTACACCTTC.

The CDR3 coding sequence is TGTGCCAGCAGCCCCTTCACTAGGGGGCAAGAGACCCAGTACTTC. Protein sequence: CASSPFTRGQETQYF. This chain connects TRBV11-2 to TRBJ2-5, with D possibly TRBD1 on 6 matching bases. Germline lookup yields CDR1 SGHAT and CDR2 FQNNGV. The CDR3 has 15 amino acids. V lost 5 bases to trimming and J lost 2 bases, with 15 bases between them.

DNA for the CDR3: TGTGCCAGCTCACTCCGGGGAGGGATTGGAGAGACCCAGTACTTC. Translated: CASSLRGGIGETQYF. This chain uses TRBV7-2 with TRBJ2-5; 7 bases map to TRBD2. Trimming cost V 8 bases and J 4 bases; bases outside gene matches: 13. Germline CDR1 and CDR2: SGHTA and FQGNSA. The CDR3 is 15 residues long.

The chain couples TRBV3-1 (or the pseudogene TRBV3-2) to TRBJ2-2; tentatively, D is TRBD2 (6 bases). V lost 6 bases and J 5 bases, leaving 10 bases between the germline ends. The CDR3 has 13 residues. Germline V CDR1 and CDR2: LGHDT, YNNKEL (reference sequence). The CDR3 region is CASSHGGTGELFF. In DNA, the CDR3 is TGTGCCAGCAGTCACGGGGGAACCGGGGAGCTGTTTTTT.

The genes are TRBV4-1 and TRBJ1-2; TRBD1 matches at 12 bases. V was pared by 8 bases and J by 0 bases, with 7 bases of the junction left unmatched. CDR1 and CDR2 from the germline V gene are MGHRA and YSYEKL. The CDR3 consists of 16 residues. In DNA form, the CDR3 reads TGCGCCAGCGGCCGGGACAGGGGGCTTACTAACTATGGCTACACCTTC. Translation gives CASGRDRGLTNYGYTF.

The chain uses TRBV13 and TRBJ2-3; 10 positions match TRBD2. Germline loops: CDR1 PRHDT, CDR2 FYEKMQ (reference sequence). This CDR3 comprises 12 residues. The V gene end was trimmed by 9 bases and the J gene end by 5 bases; junction bases not matched to a gene: 2. As DNA, the CDR3 is TGTGCCAGTCAGCGGGGGGGAGATACGCAGTATTTT. It translates to CASQRGGDTQYF.

The chain has TRBV19 and TRBJ2-2, with unresolved D. The V and J ends lost 5 bases and 1 base respectively, with 8 bases between them. In germline, CDR1 is LNHDA, CDR2 SQIVND (reference sequence). The CDR3 runs 14 residues. Here the CDR3 reads CASSETRNTGELFF. The CDR3 coding sequence is TGTGCCAGTAGTGAGACACGGAACACCGGGGAGCTGTTTTTT.

The J gene is TRBJ1-1, the V gene TRBV9, with TRBD1 matching 8 bases. Unmatched junction bases numbered 8, after V lost 3 bases and J lost 4 bases. The germline gives CDR1 SGDLS, CDR2 YYNGEE. The CDR3 is 15 residues long. As DNA, the CDR3 is TGTGCCAGCAGCGGAGACAGGGGTAGGAGCACTGAAGCTTTCTTT. Residues: CASSGDRGRSTEAFF.

The rearrangement joins TRBV9 to TRBJ1-2; tentative D call: TRBD1 (6 bases). V was clipped by 3 bases and J by 4 bases, with 31 bases between them. The CDR3 sequence is 20 residues long. CDR1 and CDR2 from the germline V gene are SGDLS and YYNGEE. CDR3 sequence (DNA): TGTGCCAGCAGCGAGAATACAGGGAACCATCCCCACACGCGATCCTATGGCTACACCTTC. The encoded protein is CASSENTGNHPHTRSYGYTF.

The chain has TRBV5-1 and TRBJ1-2; the match to TRBD1 covers 9 bases. J was trimmed by 4 bases and V by 4 bases; bases with no gene match: 5. The CDR3 is made up of 14 amino acids. The germline V gene has CDR1 SGHRS and CDR2 YFSETQ. The CDR3 is CASSQTGGSYGYTF. In nucleotides, the CDR3 is TGCGCCAGCAGCCAGACAGGGGGATCCTATGGCTACACCTTC.

The chain joins TRBV7-9 to TRBJ2-7; TRBD1 aligns across 10 bases. This CDR3 is built from 15 residues. The germline CDR1 and CDR2 sequences are SEHNR and FQNEAQ (reference sequence). The V segment lost 5 bases and the J segment 5 bases; nucleotides outside the gene matches: 9. Here the CDR3 reads CASSPRTGGNDEQYF. The DNA of the CDR3 is TGTGCCAGCAGCCCGAGGACAGGGGGTAACGACGAGCAGTACTTC.

This clone was recorded a few times. This chain links TRBV30 with TRBJ1-2, with a possible D match to TRBD1 (6 bases). With 3 bases removed from V and 4 bases from J, the gap between germline ends came to 12 bases. The V gene's germline CDR1 is GTSNPN and CDR2 SVGIG (reference sequence). The CDR3 runs to 13 residues. The DNA of the CDR3 is TGTGCCTGGAGCCCGGACAGCGTCTATGGCTACACCTTC. As protein: CAWSPDSVYGYTF. The full variable domain, in which reference TRBV30 and TRBJ1-2 provide the parts outside the CDR3, is SQTIHQWPATLVQPVGSPLSLECTVEGTSNPNLYWYRQAAGRGLQLLFYSVGIGQISSEVPQNLSASRPQDRQFILSSKKLLLSDSGFYLCAWSPDSVYGYTFGSGTRLTVV.